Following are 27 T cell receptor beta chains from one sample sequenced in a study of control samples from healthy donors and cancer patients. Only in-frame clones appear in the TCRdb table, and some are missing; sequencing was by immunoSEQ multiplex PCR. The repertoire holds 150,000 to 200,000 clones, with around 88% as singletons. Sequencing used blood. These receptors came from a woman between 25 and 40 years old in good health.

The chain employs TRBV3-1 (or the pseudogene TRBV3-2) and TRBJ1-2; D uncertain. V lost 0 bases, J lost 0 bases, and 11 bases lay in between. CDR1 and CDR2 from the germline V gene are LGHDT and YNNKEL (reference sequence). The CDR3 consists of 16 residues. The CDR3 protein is CASSQDLGSSNYGYTF. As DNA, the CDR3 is TGTGCCAGCAGCCAAGATCTCGGCAGCTCTAACTATGGCTACACCTTC.

The CDR3 DNA sequence: TGTGCCACCAAGATCCGGGACAGGGCCTACGAGCAGTACTTC. Its translation is CATKIRDRAYEQYF. The chain employs TRBV6-5 and TRBJ2-7, with 9 bases matching TRBD1. The V gene's germline CDR1 is MNHEY and CDR2 SVGAGI. J lost 2 bases, V lost 10 bases, and 9 bases had no gene match. The CDR3 is 14 residues long.

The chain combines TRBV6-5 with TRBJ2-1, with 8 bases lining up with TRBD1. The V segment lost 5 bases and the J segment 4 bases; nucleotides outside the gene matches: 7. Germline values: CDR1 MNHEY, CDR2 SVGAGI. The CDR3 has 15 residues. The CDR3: CASSNDRGLYNEQFF. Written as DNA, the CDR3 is TGTGCCAGCAGTAATGACAGGGGCCTTTACAATGAGCAGTTCTTC.

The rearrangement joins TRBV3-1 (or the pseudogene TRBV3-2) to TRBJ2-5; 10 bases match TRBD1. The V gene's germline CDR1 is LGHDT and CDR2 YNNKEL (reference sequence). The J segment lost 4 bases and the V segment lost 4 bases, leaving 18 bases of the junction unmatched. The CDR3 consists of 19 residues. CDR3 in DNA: TGTGCCAGCAGCCCCCTTTTCTCCGGGACAGGGGAGAATAGAGAGACCCAGTACTTC. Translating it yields CASSPLFSGTGENRETQYF.

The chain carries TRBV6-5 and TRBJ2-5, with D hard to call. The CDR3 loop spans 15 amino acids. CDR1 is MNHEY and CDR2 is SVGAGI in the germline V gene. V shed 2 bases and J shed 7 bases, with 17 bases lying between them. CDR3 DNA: TGTGCCAGCAGTTACGTGGTCGGCTTCGGTGGGACCCAGTACTTC. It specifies CASSYVVGFGGTQYF.

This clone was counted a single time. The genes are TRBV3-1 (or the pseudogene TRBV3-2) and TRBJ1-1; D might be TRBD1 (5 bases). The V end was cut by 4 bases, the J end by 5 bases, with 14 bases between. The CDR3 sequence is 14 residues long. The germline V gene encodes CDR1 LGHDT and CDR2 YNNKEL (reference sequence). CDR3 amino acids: CASSPGAPGTEAFF. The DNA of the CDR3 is TGTGCCAGCAGCCCTGGGGCCCCGGGAACTGAAGCTTTCTTT.

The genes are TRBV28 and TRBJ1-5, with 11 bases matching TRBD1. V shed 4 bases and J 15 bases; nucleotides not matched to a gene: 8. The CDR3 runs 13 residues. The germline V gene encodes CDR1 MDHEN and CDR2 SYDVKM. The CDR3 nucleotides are TGTGCCAGCAGTTCTCACCCCGGACAGGGGGCGCATTTT. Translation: CASSSHPGQGAHF. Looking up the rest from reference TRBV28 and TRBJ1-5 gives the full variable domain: DVKVTQSSRYLVKRTGEKVFLECVQDMDHENMFWYRQDPGLGLRLIYFSYDVKMKEKGDIPEGYSVSREKKERFSLILESASTNQTSMYLCASSSHPGQGAHFGDGTRLSIL.

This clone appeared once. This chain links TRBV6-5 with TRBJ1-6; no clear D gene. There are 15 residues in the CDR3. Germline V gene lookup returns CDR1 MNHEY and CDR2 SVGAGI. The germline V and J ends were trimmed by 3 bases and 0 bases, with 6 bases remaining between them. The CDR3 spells CASSYGSSYNSPLHF. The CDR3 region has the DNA TGTGCCAGCAGTTATGGTAGCTCCTATAATTCACCCCTCCACTTT.

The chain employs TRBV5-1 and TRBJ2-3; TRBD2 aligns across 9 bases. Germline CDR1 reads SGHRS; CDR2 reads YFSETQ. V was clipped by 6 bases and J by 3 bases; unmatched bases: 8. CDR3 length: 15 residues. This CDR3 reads CASTSFSGRTDTQYF. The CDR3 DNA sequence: TGCGCCAGCACCTCATTTAGCGGGAGAACAGATACGCAGTATTTT.

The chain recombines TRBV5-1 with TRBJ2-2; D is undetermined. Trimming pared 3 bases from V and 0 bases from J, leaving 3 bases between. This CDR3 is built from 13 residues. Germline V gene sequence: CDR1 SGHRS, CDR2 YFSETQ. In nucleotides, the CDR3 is TGCGCCAGCAGCTCGACGAACACCGGGGAGCTGTTTTTT. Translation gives CASSSTNTGELFF.

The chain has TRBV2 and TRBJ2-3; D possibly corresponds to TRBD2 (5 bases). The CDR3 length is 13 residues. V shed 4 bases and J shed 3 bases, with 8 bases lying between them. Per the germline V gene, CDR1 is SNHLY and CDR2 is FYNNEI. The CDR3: CASSGEGTDTQYF. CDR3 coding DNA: TGTGCCAGCAGTGGTGAGGGTACAGATACGCAGTATTTT. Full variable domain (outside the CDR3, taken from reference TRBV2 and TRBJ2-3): EPEVTQTPSHQVTQMGQEVILRCVPISNHLYFYWYRQILGQKVEFLVSFYNNEISEKSEIFDDQFSVERPDGSNFTLKIRSTKLEDSAMYFCASSGEGTDTQYFGPGTRLTVL.

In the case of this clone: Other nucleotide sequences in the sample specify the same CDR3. The CDR3 DNA sequence: TGTGCCAGCAGTGTTACTAGCAGGGGCAATGAGCAGTTCTTC. It yields the protein CASSVTSRGNEQFF. The J gene is TRBJ2-1, the V gene TRBV7-9; D is tentatively TRBD1 or TRBD2 (6 bases each). Trimming left V 6 bases short and J 6 bases short, with 15 bases between. Germline V lookup: CDR1 SEHNR, CDR2 FQNEAQ (reference sequence). There are 14 residues in the CDR3. Using reference TRBV7-9 and TRBJ2-1 for the parts outside the CDR3, the full variable domain is DTGVSQNPRHKITKRGQNVTFRCDPISEHNRLYWYRQTLGQGPEFLTYFQNEAQLEKSRLLSDRFSAERPKGSFSTLEIQRTEQGDSAMYLCASSVTSRGNEQFFGPGTRLTVL.

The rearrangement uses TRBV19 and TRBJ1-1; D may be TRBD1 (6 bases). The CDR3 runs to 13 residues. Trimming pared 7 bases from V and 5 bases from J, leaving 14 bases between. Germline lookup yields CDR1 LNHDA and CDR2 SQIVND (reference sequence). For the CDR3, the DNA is TGTGCCAGTATTTGGGGGGCCGGGACTGAAGCTTTCTTT. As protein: CASIWGAGTEAFF.

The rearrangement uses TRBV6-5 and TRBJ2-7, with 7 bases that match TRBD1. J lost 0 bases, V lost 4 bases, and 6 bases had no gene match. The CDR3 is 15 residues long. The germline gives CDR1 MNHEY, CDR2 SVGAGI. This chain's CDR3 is CASSLTGSSSYEQYV. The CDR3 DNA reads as TGTGCCAGCAGTTTGACAGGGTCGAGCTCCTACGAGCAGTACGTC.

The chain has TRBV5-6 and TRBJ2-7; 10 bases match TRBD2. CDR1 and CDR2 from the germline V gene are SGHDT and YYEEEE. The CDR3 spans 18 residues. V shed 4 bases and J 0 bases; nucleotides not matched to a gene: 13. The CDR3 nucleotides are TGTGCCAGCAGCCGCAGAACACTAGCGGGAATGAGCTCCTACGAGCAGTACTTC. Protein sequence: CASSRRTLAGMSSYEQYF. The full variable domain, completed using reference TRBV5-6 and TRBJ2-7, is DAGVTQSPTHLIKTRGQQVTLRCSPKSGHDTVSWYQQALGQGPQFIFQYYEEEERQRGNFPDRFSGHQFPNYSSELNVNALLLGDSALYLCASSRRTLAGMSSYEQYFGPGTRLTVT.

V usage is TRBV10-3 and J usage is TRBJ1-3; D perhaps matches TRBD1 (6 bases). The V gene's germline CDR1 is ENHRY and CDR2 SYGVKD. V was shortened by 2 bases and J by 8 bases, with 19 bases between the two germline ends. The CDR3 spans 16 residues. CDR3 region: CAISESAGAYSDTIYF. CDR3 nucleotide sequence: TGTGCCATCAGTGAGAGTGCGGGGGCGTATAGTGACACCATATATTTT.

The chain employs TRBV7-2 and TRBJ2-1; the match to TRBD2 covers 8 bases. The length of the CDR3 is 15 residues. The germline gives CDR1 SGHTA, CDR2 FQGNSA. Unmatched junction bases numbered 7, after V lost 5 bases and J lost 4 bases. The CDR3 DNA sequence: TGTGCCAGCAGCCCCGGGAGGGCCATATACAATGAGCAGTTCTTC. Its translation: CASSPGRAIYNEQFF.

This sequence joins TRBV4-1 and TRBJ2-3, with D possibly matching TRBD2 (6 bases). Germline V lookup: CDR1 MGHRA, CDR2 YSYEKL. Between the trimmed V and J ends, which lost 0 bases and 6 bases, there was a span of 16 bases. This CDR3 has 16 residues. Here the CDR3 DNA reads TGCGCCAGCAGCCAAGAACGGAGGGTACAAAGGGATACGCAGTATTTT. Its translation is CASSQERRVQRDTQYF.

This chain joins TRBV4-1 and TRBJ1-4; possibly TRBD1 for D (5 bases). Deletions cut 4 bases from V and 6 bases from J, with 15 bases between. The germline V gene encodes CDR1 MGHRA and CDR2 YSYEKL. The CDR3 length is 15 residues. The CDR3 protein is CASSLRGGMDEKLFF. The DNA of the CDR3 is TGCGCCAGCAGCCTGCGGGGGGGGATGGATGAAAAACTGTTTTTT.

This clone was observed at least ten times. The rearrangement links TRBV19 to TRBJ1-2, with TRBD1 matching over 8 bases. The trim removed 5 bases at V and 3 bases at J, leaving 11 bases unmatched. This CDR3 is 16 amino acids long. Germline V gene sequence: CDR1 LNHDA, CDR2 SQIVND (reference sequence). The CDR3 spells CASSPITGGEDYGYTF. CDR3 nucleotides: TGTGCCAGTAGTCCGATCACAGGGGGAGAGGACTATGGCTACACCTTC.

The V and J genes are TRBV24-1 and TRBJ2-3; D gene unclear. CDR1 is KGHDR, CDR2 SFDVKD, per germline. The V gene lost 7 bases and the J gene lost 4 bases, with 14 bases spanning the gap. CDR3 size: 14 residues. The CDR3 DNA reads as TGTGCCACCAGGCAGAACCTCGATGCAGATACGCAGTATTTT. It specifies CATRQNLDADTQYF.

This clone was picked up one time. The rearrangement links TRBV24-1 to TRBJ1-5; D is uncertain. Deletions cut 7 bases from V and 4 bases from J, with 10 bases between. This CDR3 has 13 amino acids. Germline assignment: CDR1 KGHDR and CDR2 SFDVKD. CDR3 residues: CATSRAGNQPQHF. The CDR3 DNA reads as TGTGCCACCAGCCGCGCAGGAAATCAGCCCCAGCATTTT.

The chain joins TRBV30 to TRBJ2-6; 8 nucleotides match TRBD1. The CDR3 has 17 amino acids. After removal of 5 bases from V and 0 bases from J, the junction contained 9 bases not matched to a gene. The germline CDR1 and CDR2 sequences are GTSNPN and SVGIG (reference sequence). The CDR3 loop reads CAWGDRGRFSGANVLTF. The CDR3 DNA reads TGTGCCTGGGGCGACAGGGGAAGATTCTCTGGGGCCAACGTCCTGACTTTC.

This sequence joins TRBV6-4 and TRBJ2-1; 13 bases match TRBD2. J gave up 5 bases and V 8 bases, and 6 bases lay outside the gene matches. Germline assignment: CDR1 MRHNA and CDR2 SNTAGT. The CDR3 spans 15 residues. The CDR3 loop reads CASPRGLAGDNEQFF. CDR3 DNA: TGTGCCAGCCCTAGAGGACTAGCGGGAGACAATGAGCAGTTCTTC.

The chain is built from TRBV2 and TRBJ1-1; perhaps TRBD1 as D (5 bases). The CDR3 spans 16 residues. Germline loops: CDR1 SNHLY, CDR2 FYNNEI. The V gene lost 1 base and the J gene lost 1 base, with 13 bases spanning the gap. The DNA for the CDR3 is TGTGCCAGCAGTGAAGGGACCCCAGGGCAGAACACTGAAGCTTTCTTT. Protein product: CASSEGTPGQNTEAFF.

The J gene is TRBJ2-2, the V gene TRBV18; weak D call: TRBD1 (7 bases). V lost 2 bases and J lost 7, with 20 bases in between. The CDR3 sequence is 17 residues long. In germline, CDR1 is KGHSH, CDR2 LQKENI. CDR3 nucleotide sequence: TGTGCCAGCTCACCAACCCCGTACAGGGGAGGAGACGGGGAGCTGTTTTTT. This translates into CASSPTPYRGGDGELFF. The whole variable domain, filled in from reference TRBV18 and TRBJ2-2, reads NAGVMQNPRHLVRRRGQEARLRCSPMKGHSHVYWYRQLPEEGLKFMVYLQKENIIDESGMPKERFSAEFPKEGPSILRIQQVVRGDSAAYFCASSPTPYRGGDGELFFGEGSRLTVL.

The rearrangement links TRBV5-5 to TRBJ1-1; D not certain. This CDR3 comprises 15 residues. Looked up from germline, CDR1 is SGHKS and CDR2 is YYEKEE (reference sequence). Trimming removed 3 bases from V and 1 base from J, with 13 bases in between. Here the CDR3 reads CASSWDSISNTEAFF. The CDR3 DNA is TGTGCCAGCAGCTGGGATTCCATATCGAACACTGAAGCTTTCTTT.